These T cell receptor beta chains were read from a single sample in a study of cytomegalovirus exposure and HLA in healthy donors. Assay: immunoSEQ multiplex PCR; the TCRdb copy retains only in-frame clones and omits some. The data contain about 200,000 clones, about four fifths of them seen just once; the ten biggest clones take up about 1.7%. The specimen was PBMCs. Receptors were obtained from a young man in good health and CMV-seronegative. CDR3s include the opening cysteine and the closing phenylalanine or tryptophan. Each record gives: V gene, clone size, D gene, J gene, CDR3 protein, CDR3 DNA. The D gene is left open where the match is weak. Rows give clone size only sometimes, using once, few, many, or a class for an expanded clone.

v_call: TRBV19; clone_size: .; d_call: TRBD1; j_call: TRBJ2-6; cdr3_aa: CATRGTGRSGANVLTF; cdr3_nt: TGTGCCACCAGGGGGACAGGACGCTCTGGGGCCAACGTCCTGACTTTC
v_call: TRBV7-2; clone_size: .; d_call: TRBD1; j_call: TRBJ2-7; cdr3_aa: CASSLEGQGLYEQYF; cdr3_nt: TGTGCCAGCAGCTTAGAGGGACAGGGATTATACGAGCAGTACTTC
v_call: TRBV19; clone_size: .; d_call: TRBD1; j_call: TRBJ2-7; cdr3_aa: CASSIVTGEYEQYF; cdr3_nt: TGTGCCAGTAGTATCGTGACAGGGGAGTACGAGCAGTACTTC
v_call: TRBV2; clone_size: .; d_call: TRBD1; j_call: TRBJ1-5; cdr3_aa: CASSWGQGPNQPQHF; cdr3_nt: TGTGCCAGCAGCTGGGGACAGGGGCCGAATCAGCCCCAGCATTTT
v_call: TRBV4-3; clone_size: few; d_call: TRBD1; j_call: TRBJ2-7; cdr3_aa: CASSQGTGSSHEQYF; cdr3_nt: TGCGCCAGCAGCCAAGGGACAGGGTCTTCCCACGAGCAGTACTTC
v_call: TRBV28; clone_size: few; d_call: TRBD1; j_call: TRBJ2-3; cdr3_aa: CASSFRRDRGTDTQYF; cdr3_nt: TGTGCCAGCAGTTTCCGCCGGGACAGAGGCACAGATACGCAGTATTTT
v_call: TRBV4-3; clone_size: .; d_call: .; j_call: TRBJ1-1; cdr3_aa: CASSLREGTEAFF; cdr3_nt: TGCGCCAGCAGCCTACGGGAGGGCACTGAAGCTTTCTTT
v_call: TRBV28; clone_size: .; d_call: TRBD2; j_call: TRBJ2-5; cdr3_aa: CASRLPGLEAQYF; cdr3_nt: TGTGCCAGCAGATTACCGGGACTAGAGGCCCAGTACTTC
v_call: TRBV4-2; clone_size: .; d_call: TRBD1; j_call: TRBJ2-3; cdr3_aa: CASSLPTGDLEDTQYF; cdr3_nt: TGTGCCAGCAGCTTGCCGACAGGGGACCTCGAAGATACGCAGTATTTT
v_call: TRBV4-3; clone_size: .; d_call: TRBD2; j_call: TRBJ2-2; cdr3_aa: CASSQGRGIYTGELFF; cdr3_nt: TGCGCCAGCAGCCAAGGGCGGGGGATTTACACCGGGGAGCTGTTTTTT
v_call: TRBV2; clone_size: once; d_call: TRBD2; j_call: TRBJ2-1; cdr3_aa: CASSGGAGSSYNEQFF; cdr3_nt: TGTGCCAGCAGTGGGGGAGCGGGGAGCTCCTACAATGAGCAGTTCTTC
v_call: TRBV12-5; clone_size: once; d_call: TRBD1; j_call: TRBJ2-1; cdr3_aa: CASGLQSTGALYNEQFF; cdr3_nt: TGTGCTAGTGGTTTGCAGTCCACAGGGGCGTTATACAATGAGCAGTTCTTC
v_call: TRBV11-3; clone_size: .; d_call: .; j_call: TRBJ2-3; cdr3_aa: CASSLESRSDTQYF; cdr3_nt: TGTGCCAGCAGCTTAGAAAGCAGGTCAGATACGCAGTATTTT
v_call: TRBV5-1; clone_size: .; d_call: .; j_call: TRBJ2-1; cdr3_aa: CASSLEPRGGLYNEQFF; cdr3_nt: TGCGCCAGCAGCTTGGAACCGAGGGGGGGACTCTACAATGAGCAGTTCTTC
v_call: TRBV9; clone_size: .; d_call: TRBD2; j_call: TRBJ2-1; cdr3_aa: CASSRWERESNEQFF; cdr3_nt: TGTGCCAGCAGTCGTTGGGAGCGGGAGTCCAATGAGCAGTTCTTC
v_call: TRBV6-5; clone_size: .; d_call: TRBD2; j_call: TRBJ2-7; cdr3_aa: CASSYSGGSSYEQYF; cdr3_nt: TGTGCCAGCAGTTACAGCGGGGGGAGCTCCTACGAGCAGTACTTC
v_call: TRBV27; clone_size: once; d_call: .; j_call: TRBJ2-7; cdr3_aa: CASSPTVYAYEQYF; cdr3_nt: TGTGCCAGCAGTCCTACGGTTTATGCCTACGAGCAGTACTTC
v_call: TRBV5-1; clone_size: .; d_call: TRBD1; j_call: TRBJ2-7; cdr3_aa: CASSTGTGTYEQYF; cdr3_nt: TGCGCCAGCAGCACCGGGACAGGGACCTACGAGCAGTACTTC
v_call: TRBV30; clone_size: .; d_call: .; j_call: TRBJ2-1; cdr3_aa: CAWQAGSSYNEQFF; cdr3_nt: TGTGCCTGGCAGGCGGGAAGCTCCTACAATGAGCAGTTCTTC
v_call: TRBV13; clone_size: .; d_call: TRBD2; j_call: TRBJ2-7; cdr3_aa: CASSFSGSRAYEQYF; cdr3_nt: TGTGCCAGCAGCTTCAGCGGGAGCCGGGCCTACGAGCAGTACTTC
v_call: TRBV10-3; clone_size: few; d_call: .; j_call: TRBJ1-1; cdr3_aa: CAISDLSGETEAFF; cdr3_nt: TGTGCCATCAGTGATCTCTCCGGGGAGACTGAAGCTTTCTTT
v_call: TRBV9; clone_size: .; d_call: .; j_call: TRBJ2-3; cdr3_aa: CASSPRQNTDTQYF; cdr3_nt: TGTGCCAGCAGCCCTAGGCAGAACACAGATACGCAGTATTTT